Reported below is one T cell receptor beta chain. Its antigen is currently not known. The cohort consisted of approximately 670 healthy bone marrow donors. Cohort members were all nominally healthy when sampled, although unrecorded immune exposures were likely present. The donor tested CMV seropositive, placing the donor among the 290 or so seropositive members of the cohort. A peripheral blood sample was provided by each donor, and peripheral blood mononuclear cells were used for TCR beta sequencing. Genomic DNA was extracted from the blood cell samples with the Qiagen DNeasy Blood Extraction Kit. The method was the immunoSEQ multiplex PCR assay. A mixture of 60 forward primers for TCR Vbeta segments and 13 reverse primers for TCR Jbeta segments was used in the multiplex PCR. Amplification of the CDR3 region of rearranged TCR beta genes was performed with a multiplex PCR assay on genomic DNA. Amplified TCR beta libraries were sequenced as 87-base-pair reads on the Illumina HiSeq System. From the authors' description of their analysis: A later analysis counted tens of millions of unique TCR beta chains across the 600 to 850 repertoires, and approximately 11 million of these chains were shared by at least two donors. Raw reads were error-corrected and collapsed into unique sequences with a nearest-neighbor algorithm that merged closely related sequences to remove PCR and sequencing errors. To assign V, D and J gene segments, CDR3 sequences were aligned to IMGT reference sequences. For a sequence to be retained, a match of at least six nucleotides was required to both a V gene segment and a J gene segment. Rearrangements were called productive when the CDR3 lacked stop codons and stayed in frame with V and J; all others were non-productive. CDR3 was defined according to IMGT convention as the region running from the second conserved V-encoded cysteine to the conserved J-encoded phenylalanine. The earlier analysis of 587 of the donors excluded sequences that lacked an unambiguous match to a single V gene segment. In an earlier analysis of more than 500 of the donors, a V segment was called functional when productive rearrangements were above 56.7%, and segregating when the standard deviation between donors exceeded 5%. A statistical classification framework was built for diagnosing cytomegalovirus status from the catalog of TCR beta chain sequences. In a later analysis, TCR nucleotide sequences were compared against IMGT/GENE-DB human TR gene sequences so that V and J genes could be assigned. Using the TCRdist pipeline, a later analysis assigned CDR3 sequences along with most-parsimonious VDJ recombination scenarios. In a later analysis, each TCR beta chain was defined by its CDR3 amino acid sequence together with its V-gene family, and reads without a unique V-gene family were excluded. A later analysis removed over 500 highly shared, low-generation-probability nucleotide sequences to deal with suspected cross-contamination and a sequencing artifact. In a later analysis, a clonal expansion index was calculated for each public chain from normalized within-repertoire ranks of inferred template counts. A later analysis computed generation probabilities with a VDJ recombination model fitted to out-of-frame rearrangements, and checked the results against IGoR. A later analysis scored TCR-TCR, TCR-HLA and TCR-CMV co-occurrence with hypergeometric tests, applying a repertoire-size bias correction to TCR pairs. To estimate false discovery rates, a later analysis permuted the HLA or CMV assignments 20 times. A later analysis grouped co-occurring TCRs with DBSCAN, adding TCRdist sequence similarity when clustering within HLA-allele-positive subsets. Co-occurrence clustering excluded repertoires with fewer than 30,000 or more than 120,000 public chains, plus five with anomalous nucleotide sharing. This immuneACCESS table, as held by TCRdb, lists in-frame sequences with V and J called but not all clones. Of the missing ones, under half trace to an unresolved V gene in checked studies; the others have no known cause. The DNA gave D and trimming, while V, J and clone size come from that table. This sample's records show roughly 90,000 clones. Together, the top ten hold just over 15% of the sample.

This sample was taken from a study of cytomegalovirus exposure and HLA in healthy donors (dated by TCRdb to about 2017). Looking at the study overall: An earlier analysis of around 600 of the donors reported approximately 270 Gb of sequence data and 100 million to 130 million unique TCR beta sequences from 150 million to 200 million T cells. An early release that covered approximately 600 HLA-typed donors contained around 330 gigabases of sequencing data and 85 million to 100 million unique TCR sequences. The genetic ancestry cluster associated with self-reported Caucasian donors included roughly four fifths of the 398 genotyped donors. The study was designed to test whether signatures of past pathogen exposure could be identified by cataloging public T cell receptors. Using immunosequencing, the study profiled T cell repertoires from about 610 subjects and related those repertoires to cytomegalovirus serostatus. In addition to the first cohort of roughly 670 subjects, a separate validation cohort of around 110 different subjects was used. To predict cytomegalovirus infection status, the study brought together high-throughput TCR immunosequencing, statistical association of individual TCRs with disease status, and machine learning. A later analysis re-examined previously published TCR beta repertoires from 600 to 700 donors and added high-resolution HLA genotyping to investigate patterns of TCR occurrence. In the later analysis, no new phenotypic data were used to find candidate immune exposures; instead, reliance was placed on TCR beta sequences and their occurrence across donors. To decide whether each TCR beta V gene segment behaved as functional or pseudogenic, an earlier analysis of 587 of the donors relied on high-throughput TCR beta sequencing. Donor age, sex, ethnicity and CMV serostatus were compiled together with the repertoire data. Genome-wide SNP genotypes for about three fifths of the roughly 670 donors were used in a later genetic analysis, which treated that subset as a discovery cohort. All discovery cohort repertoires had been generated on a single sequencing platform. HLA typing included class I and class II loci at four-digit resolution. Typing coverage varied by locus: roughly 629-630 donors for A, B, C, DRB1 and DQB1; roughly 510 for DQA1; about 590 for DPA1; approximately 490 for DPB1. A handful of DR-DQ haplotypes were handled as single units for association and clustering because linkage in the cohort was strong. Among roughly 400 genotyped donors of the cohort, an average of around 250,000 unique TCR beta nucleotide sequences was sequenced per donor, of which 15% to 20% were non-productive.

Beyond this particular receptor, the publication reports: In both the original and validation cohorts, the classifier was reported to diagnose cytomegalovirus status with high specificity and sensitivity. A later genetic analysis associated a missense DCLRE1C variant with V-gene and J-gene trimming of TCR beta chains, and an independent cohort replicated the association. Some 16 rarely observed V segments, including chromosome 9 orphons, were excluded from the earlier analysis of a few hundred of the donors because counts were too low. When HLA alleles, especially DR and DQ, strongly co-occurred, attributing TCR associations to individual alleles was difficult. Several of the top co-occurrence clusters appeared to be linked to parvovirus B19, influenza, CMV and Epstein-Barr virus, according to a later analysis. Roughly uniform sequencing depth across donors was assumed in presence/absence analyses, although this assumption may not hold. Correlated functional status among segregating V segments might be attributable to linkage disequilibrium, but an unknown experimental factor could not be ruled out. The sequencing pipeline was judged likely to have produced a cluster of highly shared sequence variants as a technical artifact. In vitro tests confirmed that a few of the cytomegalovirus-associated TCR beta chains recognize cytomegalovirus antigens. Most TCR sequences were seen in very few donors, while some public TCRs were found in many individuals. Because some donors lacked HLA typing at each locus, the association tests relied only on the typed subset. A later genetic analysis reported fewer N-insertions in productive TCRs among donors in an Asian-associated ancestry cluster than the roughly 620-donor mean. This cohort had only TCR beta chains sequenced, and the lack of alpha or paired-chain data limited which features could be detected. According to a later analysis, TCR association rates differed among HLA loci, with DRB1 alleles showing the most associated TCRs and HLA-C alleles showing the fewest. The only immune exposure information available for the cohort was CMV serostatus. A further reported finding was that TCR beta sequences accurately predicted the HLA-A and HLA-B alleles for most subjects in the first cohort. In a later analysis, HLA-associated TCR beta chains showed more clonal expansion and lower generation probabilities than non-associated chains that were equally common. In a later analysis, most CMV-associated TCR beta chains were found to appear HLA-restricted, with HLA associations seemingly driven largely by CMV exposure. The authors suggested that the approach could potentially be generalized to other disease states and immunological phenotypes. In a later analysis, 16,951 TCR beta sequences were associated with specific HLA alleles at a false discovery rate of 0.05. The study listed 164 TCR beta chains as associated with cytomegalovirus. In an earlier analysis of fewer than 750 of the donors, most TCR beta V segments were observed in productive rearrangements about 87% or about 30% of the time, broadly matching IMGT annotations.

The sequence derives from a man aged 45-65 years in good health and CMV-seropositive. Sequencing was carried out using PBMCs.

Here is the DNA: TGTGCCAGAAGCAGAGACAGGGGCCTCCTACATTTTAACTATGGCTACACCTTC. It specifies CARSRDRGLLHFNYGYTF. In this chain, TRBV5-3 is recombined with TRBJ1-2; 8 bases in between match TRBD1. TRBV5-3 is identified as an open reading frame with a role that is uncertain. Germline trimming amounts to 4 bases on V and 1 base on J, with 15 as the count of junction bases outside the gene matches. The CDR3 spans 18 residues, from the cysteine through the phenylalanine. Just CDR3 DNA is preserved here, 54 bases in frame from base 1.